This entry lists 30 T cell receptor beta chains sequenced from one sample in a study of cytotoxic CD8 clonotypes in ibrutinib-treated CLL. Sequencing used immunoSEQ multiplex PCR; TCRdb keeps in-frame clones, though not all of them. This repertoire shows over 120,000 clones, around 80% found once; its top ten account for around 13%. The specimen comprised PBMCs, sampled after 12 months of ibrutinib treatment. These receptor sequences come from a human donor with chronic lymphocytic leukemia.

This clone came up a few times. The CDR3 nucleotides are TGTGCCAGCAGCCCCTCCCGACTCTATGGCTACACCTTC. Its translation is CASSPSRLYGYTF. The chain joins TRBV7-9 to TRBJ1-2, with D unclear. The CDR3 length is 13 residues. CDR1 is SEHNR and CDR2 is FQNEAQ in the germline V gene (reference sequence). The V end was cut by 5 bases, the J end by 4 bases, with 11 bases between.

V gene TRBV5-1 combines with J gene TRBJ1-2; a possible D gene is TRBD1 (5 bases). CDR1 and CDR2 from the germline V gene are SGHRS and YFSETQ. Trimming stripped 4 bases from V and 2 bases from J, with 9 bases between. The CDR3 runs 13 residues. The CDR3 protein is CASSVTVNYGYTF. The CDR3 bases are TGCGCCAGCAGCGTGACAGTCAACTATGGCTACACCTTC.

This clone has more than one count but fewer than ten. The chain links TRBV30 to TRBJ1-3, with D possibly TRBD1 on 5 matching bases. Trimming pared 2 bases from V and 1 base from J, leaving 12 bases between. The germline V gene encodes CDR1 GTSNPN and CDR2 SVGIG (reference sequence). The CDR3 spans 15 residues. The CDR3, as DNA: TGTGCCTGGAGTAGGCTCGGGACTTCTGGAAACACCATATATTTT. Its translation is CAWSRLGTSGNTIYF.

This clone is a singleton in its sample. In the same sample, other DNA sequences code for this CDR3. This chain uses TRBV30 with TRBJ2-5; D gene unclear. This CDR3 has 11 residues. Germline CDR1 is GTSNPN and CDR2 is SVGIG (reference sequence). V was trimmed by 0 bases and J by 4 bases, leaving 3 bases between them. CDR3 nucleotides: TGTGCCTGGAGTGTCTCAGAGACCCAGTACTTC. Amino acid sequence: CAWSVSETQYF. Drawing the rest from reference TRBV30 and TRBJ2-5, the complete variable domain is SQTIHQWPATLVQPVGSPLSLECTVEGTSNPNLYWYRQAAGRGLQLLFYSVGIGQISSEVPQNLSASRPQDRQFILSSKKLLLSDSGFYLCAWSVSETQYFGPGTRLLVL.

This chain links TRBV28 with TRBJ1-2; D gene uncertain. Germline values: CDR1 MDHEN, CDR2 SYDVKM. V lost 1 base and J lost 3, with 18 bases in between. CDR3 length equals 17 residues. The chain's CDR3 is CASSLYLVVGLDYGYTF. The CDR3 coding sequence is TGTGCCAGCAGTTTATACCTCGTGGTGGGTCTCGACTATGGCTACACCTTC.

The CDR3 coding sequence is TGTGCCAGCAGCCAATCGCACGGGGAGGGGTACCAAGAGACCCAGTACTTC. Translated: CASSQSHGEGYQETQYF. The rearrangement links TRBV4-2 to TRBJ2-5, with 7 bases lining up with TRBD2. After removal of 2 bases from V and 0 bases from J, the junction contained 9 bases not matched to a gene. The CDR3 extends over 17 amino acids. Germline lookup yields CDR1 LGHNA and CDR2 YNFKEQ.

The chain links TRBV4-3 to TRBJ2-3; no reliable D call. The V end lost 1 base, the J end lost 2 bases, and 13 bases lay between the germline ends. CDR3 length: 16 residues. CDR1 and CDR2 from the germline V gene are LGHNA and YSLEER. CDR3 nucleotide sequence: TGCGCCAGCAGCCAAGTGCAGGCCAGAGTCACAGATACGCAGTATTTT. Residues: CASSQVQARVTDTQYF.

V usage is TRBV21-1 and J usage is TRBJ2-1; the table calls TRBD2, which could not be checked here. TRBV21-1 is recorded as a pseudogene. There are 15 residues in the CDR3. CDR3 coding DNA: TGTGCCAGCAGCGGGGGGACTCCCTCCTACAATGAGCAGTTCTTC. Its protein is CASSGGTPSYNEQFF.

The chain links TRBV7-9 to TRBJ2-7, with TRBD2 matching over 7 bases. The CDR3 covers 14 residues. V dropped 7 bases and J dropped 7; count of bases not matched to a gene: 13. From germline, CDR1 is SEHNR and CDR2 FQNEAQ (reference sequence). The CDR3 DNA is TGTGCCAGCACCGTGGGAGGGGAAGCAGGGGAGCAGTACTTC. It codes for CASTVGGEAGEQYF.

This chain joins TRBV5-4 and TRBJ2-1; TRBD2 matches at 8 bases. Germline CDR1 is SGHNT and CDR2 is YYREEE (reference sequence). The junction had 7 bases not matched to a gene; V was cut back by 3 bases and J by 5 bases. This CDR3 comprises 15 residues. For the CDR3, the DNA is TGTGCCAGCAGCTGGGCGGGAGGAGGGAACAATGAGCAGTTCTTC. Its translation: CASSWAGGGNNEQFF.

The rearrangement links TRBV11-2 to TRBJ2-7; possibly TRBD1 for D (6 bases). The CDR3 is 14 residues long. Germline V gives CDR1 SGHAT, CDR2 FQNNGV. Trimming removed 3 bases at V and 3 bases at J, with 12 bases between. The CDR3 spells CASSFPGHIYEQYF. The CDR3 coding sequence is TGTGCCAGCAGCTTCCCGGGACACATCTACGAGCAGTACTTC.

CDR3 nucleotide sequence: TGCGCCAGCAGCTCGCCATCGGGAGCGAACACTGAAGCTTTCTTT. Translating gives CASSSPSGANTEAFF. The rearrangement uses TRBV5-1 and TRBJ1-1; D is ambiguous. Germline V CDR1 and CDR2: SGHRS, YFSETQ. Trimming left V 3 bases short and J 1 base short, with 13 bases between. This CDR3 comprises 15 residues.

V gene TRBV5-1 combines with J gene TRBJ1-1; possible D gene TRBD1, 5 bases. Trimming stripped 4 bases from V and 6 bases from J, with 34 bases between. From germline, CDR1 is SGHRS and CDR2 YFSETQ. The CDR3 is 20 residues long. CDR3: CASSPVWGDYISGGIAEAFF. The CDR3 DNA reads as TGCGCCAGCAGCCCAGTTTGGGGAGATTACATCTCCGGGGGGATCGCTGAAGCTTTCTTT.

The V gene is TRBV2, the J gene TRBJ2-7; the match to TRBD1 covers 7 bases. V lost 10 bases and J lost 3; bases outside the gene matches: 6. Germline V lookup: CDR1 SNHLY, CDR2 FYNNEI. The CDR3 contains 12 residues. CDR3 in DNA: TGTGCCATCGACAGGGTTAACTACGAGCAGTACTTC. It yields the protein CAIDRVNYEQYF.

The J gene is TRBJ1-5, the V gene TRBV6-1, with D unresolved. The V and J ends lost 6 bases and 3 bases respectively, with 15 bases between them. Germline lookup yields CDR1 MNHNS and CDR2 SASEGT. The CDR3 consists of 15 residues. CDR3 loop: CASSQPGVSNQPQHF. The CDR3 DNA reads TGTGCCAGCAGCCAGCCCGGGGTCTCCAATCAGCCCCAGCATTTT.

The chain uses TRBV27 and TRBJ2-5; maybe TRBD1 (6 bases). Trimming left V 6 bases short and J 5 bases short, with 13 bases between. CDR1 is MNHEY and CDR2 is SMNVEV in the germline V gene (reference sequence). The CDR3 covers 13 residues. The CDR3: CASRTQGPETQYF. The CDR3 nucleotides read TGTGCCAGCAGGACACAGGGTCCGGAGACCCAGTACTTC.

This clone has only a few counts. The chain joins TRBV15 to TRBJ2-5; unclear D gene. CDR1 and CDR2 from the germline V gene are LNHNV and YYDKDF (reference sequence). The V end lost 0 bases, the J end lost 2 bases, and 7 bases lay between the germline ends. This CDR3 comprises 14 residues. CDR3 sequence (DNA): TGTGCCACCAGCAGAGACAGGAGACAAGAGACCCAGTACTTC. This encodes CATSRDRRQETQYF.

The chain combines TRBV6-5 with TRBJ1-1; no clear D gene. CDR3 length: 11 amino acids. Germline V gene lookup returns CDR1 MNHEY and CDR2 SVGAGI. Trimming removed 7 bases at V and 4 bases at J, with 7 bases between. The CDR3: CASTKGTEAFF. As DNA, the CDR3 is TGTGCCAGCACTAAGGGCACTGAAGCTTTCTTT.

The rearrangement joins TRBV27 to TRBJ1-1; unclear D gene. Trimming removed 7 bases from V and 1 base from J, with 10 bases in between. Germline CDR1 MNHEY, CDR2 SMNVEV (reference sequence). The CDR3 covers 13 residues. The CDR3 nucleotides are TGTGCCAGCAACCGGGTTGCGAACACTGAAGCTTTCTTT. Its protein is CASNRVANTEAFF.

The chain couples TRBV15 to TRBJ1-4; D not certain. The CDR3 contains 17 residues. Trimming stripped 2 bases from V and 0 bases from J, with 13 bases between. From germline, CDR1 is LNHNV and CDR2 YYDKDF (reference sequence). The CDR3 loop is CATSRLVGSSTNEKLFF. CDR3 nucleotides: TGTGCCACCAGCAGATTGGTCGGGAGTTCAACTAATGAAAAACTGTTTTTT.

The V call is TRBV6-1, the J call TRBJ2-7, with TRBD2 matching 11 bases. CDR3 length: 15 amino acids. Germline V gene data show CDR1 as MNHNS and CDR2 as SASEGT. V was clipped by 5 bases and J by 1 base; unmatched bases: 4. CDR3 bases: TGTGCCAGCAGTAGCGGACTAGCGGGTTCCTACGAGCAGTACTTC. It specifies CASSSGLAGSYEQYF.

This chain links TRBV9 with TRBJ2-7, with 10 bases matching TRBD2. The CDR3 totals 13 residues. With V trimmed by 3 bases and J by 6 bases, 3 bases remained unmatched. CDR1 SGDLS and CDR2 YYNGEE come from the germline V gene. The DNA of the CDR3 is TGTGCCAGCAGCGCGGGACTAGCGCGCGAGCAGTACTTC. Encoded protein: CASSAGLAREQYF. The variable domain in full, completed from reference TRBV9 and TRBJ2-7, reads DSGVTQTPKHLITATGQRVTLRCSPRSGDLSVYWYQQSLDQGLQFLIQYYNGEERAKGNILERFSAQQFPDLHSELNLSSLELGDSALYFCASSAGLAREQYFGPGTRLTVT.

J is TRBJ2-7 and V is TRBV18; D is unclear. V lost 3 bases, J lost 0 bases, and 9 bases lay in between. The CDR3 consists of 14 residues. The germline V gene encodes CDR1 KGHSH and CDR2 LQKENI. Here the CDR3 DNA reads TGTGCCAGCTCACCGACGTCCAGCTCCTACGAGCAGTACTTC. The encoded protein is CASSPTSSSYEQYF.

The CDR3 is CASSESRVGTDTQYF. DNA of the CDR3: TGTGCCAGCAGTGAATCACGGGTTGGCACAGATACGCAGTATTTT. The V and J genes are TRBV6-1 and TRBJ2-3; D is uncertain. The CDR3 covers 15 residues. Germline-derived CDR1 and CDR2 are MNHNS and SASEGT. Deletions cut 2 bases from V and 1 base from J, with 10 bases between.

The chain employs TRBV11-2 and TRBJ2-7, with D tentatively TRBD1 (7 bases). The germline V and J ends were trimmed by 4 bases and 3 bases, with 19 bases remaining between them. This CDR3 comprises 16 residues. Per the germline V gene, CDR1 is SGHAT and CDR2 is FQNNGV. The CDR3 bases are TGTGCCAGCAGCTCCCTCCGGGGGACAGAGTACTACGAGCAGTACTTC. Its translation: CASSSLRGTEYYEQYF.

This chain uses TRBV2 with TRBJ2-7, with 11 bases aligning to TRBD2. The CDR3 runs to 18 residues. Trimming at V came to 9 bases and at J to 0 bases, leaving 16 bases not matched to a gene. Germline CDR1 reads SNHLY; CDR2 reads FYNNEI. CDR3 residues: CARLPRGGLAANSYEQYF. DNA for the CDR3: TGTGCCAGACTCCCAAGGGGGGGACTAGCGGCGAACTCCTACGAGCAGTACTTC.

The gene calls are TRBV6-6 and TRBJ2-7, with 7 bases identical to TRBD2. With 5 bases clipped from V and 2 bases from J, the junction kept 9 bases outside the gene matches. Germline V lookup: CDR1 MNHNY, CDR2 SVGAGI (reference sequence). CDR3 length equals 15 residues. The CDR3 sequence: CASSTIGLETYEQYF. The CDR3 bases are TGTGCCAGCAGTACAATCGGACTAGAAACCTACGAGCAGTACTTC.

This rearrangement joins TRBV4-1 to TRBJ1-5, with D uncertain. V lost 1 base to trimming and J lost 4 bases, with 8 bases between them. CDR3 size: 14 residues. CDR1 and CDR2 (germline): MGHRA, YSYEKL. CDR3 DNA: TGCGCCAGCAGCCAAGGGAGGGCTAATCAGCCCCAGCATTTT. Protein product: CASSQGRANQPQHF.

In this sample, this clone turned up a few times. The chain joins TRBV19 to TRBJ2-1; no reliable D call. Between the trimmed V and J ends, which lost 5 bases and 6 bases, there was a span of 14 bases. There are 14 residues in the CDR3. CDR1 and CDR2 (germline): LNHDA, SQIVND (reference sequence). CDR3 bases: TGTGCCAGTAGTCTTGGACGTACATCCAATGAGCAGTTCTTC. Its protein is CASSLGRTSNEQFF.

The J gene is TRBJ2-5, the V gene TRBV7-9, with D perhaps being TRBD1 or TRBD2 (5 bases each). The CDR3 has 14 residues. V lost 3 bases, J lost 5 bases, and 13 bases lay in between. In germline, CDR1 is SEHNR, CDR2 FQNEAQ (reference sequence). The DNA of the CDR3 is TGTGCCAGCAGCTTTCATAGGGACGAGGAGACCCAGTACTTC. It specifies CASSFHRDEETQYF. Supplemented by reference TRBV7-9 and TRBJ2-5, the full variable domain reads DTGVSQNPRHKITKRGQNVTFRCDPISEHNRLYWYRQTLGQGPEFLTYFQNEAQLEKSRLLSDRFSAERPKGSFSTLEIQRTEQGDSAMYLCASSFHRDEETQYFGPGTRLLVL.